The present T cell receptor (beta chain) was sequenced within a study of CD8 T cells in ankylosing spondylitis. Study results and caveats: Reported data indicate significant enrichment of disease-linked clones within matched ankylosing spondylitis synovial fluid. Peripheral blood samples showed relatively rare disease-linked clones, and these clones were CD8+. Among TCR beta sequences, a motif of fewer than 10 highly homologous variants appeared characteristic of ankylosing spondylitis blood.

Libraries of TCR beta came from quantitative 5'-RACE with molecular barcodes. TCRdb passed the 5' RACE reads through MiXCR, listing each CDR3 protein once. The sample records some 800,000 distinct CDR3 sequences, over 9.5% being singletons. In the case of this clonotype: Its antigen is undetermined.

The TCR was taken from a male donor with ankylosing spondylitis. The sequencing input was blood, either unsorted or a sorted T cell fraction (not recorded which).

The chain's CDR3 is CASRAPGPVTDTQYF. The CDR3 DNA is TGTGCCAGCAGAGCCCCGGGCCCAGTTACAGATACGCAGTATTTT. This sequence joins TRBV7-2 and TRBJ2-3; D gene uncertain. V lost 6 bases and J 3 bases, leaving 16 bases between the germline ends. The CDR3 contains 15 residues. Germline V CDR1 and CDR2: SGHTA, FQGNSA. The full variable domain, rest sourced from reference TRBV7-2 and TRBJ2-3, is GAGVSQSPSNKVTEKGKDVELRCDPISGHTALYWYRQSLGQGLEFLIYFQGNSAPDKSGLPSDRFSAERTGGSVSTLTIQRTQQEDSAVYLCASRAPGPVTDTQYFGPGTRLTVL.